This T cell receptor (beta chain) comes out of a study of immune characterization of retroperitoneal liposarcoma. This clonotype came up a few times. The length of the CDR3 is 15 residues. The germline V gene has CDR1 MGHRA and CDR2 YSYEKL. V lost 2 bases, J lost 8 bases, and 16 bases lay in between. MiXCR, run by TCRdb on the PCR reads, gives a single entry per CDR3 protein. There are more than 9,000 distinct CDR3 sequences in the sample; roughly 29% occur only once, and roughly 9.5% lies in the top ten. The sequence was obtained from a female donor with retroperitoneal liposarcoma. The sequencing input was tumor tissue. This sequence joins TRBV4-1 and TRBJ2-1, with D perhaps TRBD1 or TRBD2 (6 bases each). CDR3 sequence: CASSQSRGQFDEQFF. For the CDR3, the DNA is TGCGCCAGCAGCCAAAGCCGGGGGCAGTTCGATGAGCAGTTCTTC.